Listed below are T cell receptor beta chains from one sample, sequenced in a study of T cell responses to AZD1222 COVID-19 vaccine. The data were produced by immunoSEQ multiplex PCR, yet TCRdb's version contains in-frame clones alone and is incomplete. The sample records tens of thousands of clones, 65% to 80% being singletons. Specimen: peripheral blood, collected 28 days after the second AZD1222 dose. The receptors were gathered from an adult who received the AZD1222 COVID-19 vaccine. CDR3s include the opening cysteine and the closing phenylalanine or tryptophan. Fields, in order: CDR3 length, clone size, D gene, V gene, J gene, CDR3 DNA, CDR3 protein. The D gene is left open where the match is weak. Size is omitted from some rows. Given values are once, few, many or a class for expanded clones.

length: 13; size: NA; D: NA; V: TRBV7-7; J: TRBJ2-1; DNA: TGTGCCAGCAGCTTATCGCTGGGGGGTGAGCAGTTCTTC; CDR3: CASSLSLGGEQFF
length: 13; size: NA; D: NA; V: TRBV12-3/TRBV12-4; J: TRBJ2-2; DNA: TGTGCCAGCAGTGGTAGCGTGGCCGGGGAGCTGTTTTTT; CDR3: CASSGSVAGELFF
length: 13; size: NA; D: NA; V: TRBV3-1/TRBV3-2; J: TRBJ1-1; DNA: TGTGCCAGCAGCCAAGCCGGGGGAACTGAAGCTTTCTTT; CDR3: CASSQAGGTEAFF
length: 19; size: once; D: NA; V: TRBV4-1; J: TRBJ2-6; DNA: TGCGCCAGCAGCCAAGAATTGCGGGGCCCTAGCTCTGGGGCCAACGTCCTGACTTTC; CDR3: CASSQELRGPSSGANVLTF
length: 12; size: NA; D: NA; V: TRBV7-9; J: TRBJ2-7; DNA: TGTGCCAGCAGCTCCACAATCTACGAGCAGTACTTC; CDR3: CASSSTIYEQYF
length: 12; size: NA; D: NA; V: TRBV9; J: TRBJ1-6; DNA: TGTGCCAGCAATAGGGCTGGTTCACCCCTCCACTTT; CDR3: CASNRAGSPLHF
length: 15; size: NA; D: NA; V: TRBV7-8; J: TRBJ1-1; DNA: TGTGCCAGCAGCCCTCCCCTTTACAGGACCACTGAAGCTTTCTTT; CDR3: CASSPPLYRTTEAFF
length: 11; size: NA; D: NA; V: TRBV28; J: TRBJ2-1; DNA: TGTGCCAGCAGTTTGGAGGGTGAGCAGTTCTTC; CDR3: CASSLEGEQFF
length: 14; size: NA; D: TRBD1; V: TRBV4-1; J: TRBJ1-2; DNA: TGCGCCAGCAGCCAAGATGGGACAGACTATGGCTACACCTTC; CDR3: CASSQDGTDYGYTF
length: 17; size: NA; D: TRBD1; V: TRBV5-1; J: TRBJ1-2; DNA: TGCGCCAGCAGCTTGGATATCCCGGGACAGAGCAACTATGGCTACACCTTC; CDR3: CASSLDIPGQSNYGYTF
length: 13; size: NA; D: NA; V: TRBV30; J: TRBJ1-1; DNA: TGTGCCTGGAGTGCCACGGGGGGCACTGAAGCTTTCTTT; CDR3: CAWSATGGTEAFF
length: 14; size: NA; D: TRBD1; V: TRBV19; J: TRBJ1-3; DNA: TGTGCCAGTAGTCCGGGGACAGGGCGAAACACCATATATTTT; CDR3: CASSPGTGRNTIYF
length: 16; size: NA; D: NA; V: TRBV24-1; J: TRBJ2-1; DNA: TGTGCCACCAGTGACCCCACTGCTAGCTCCTACAATGAGCAGTTCTTC; CDR3: CATSDPTASSYNEQFF
length: 13; size: NA; D: TRBD2; V: TRBV6-2/TRBV6-3; J: TRBJ2-5; DNA: TGTGCCAGCAGTTACGGGAGGGAAGAGACCCAGTACTTC; CDR3: CASSYGREETQYF
length: 14; size: NA; D: NA; V: TRBV5-6; J: TRBJ1-1; DNA: TGTGCCAGCAGCATCGGGCAGAGGGACACTGAAGCTTTCTTT; CDR3: CASSIGQRDTEAFF
length: 16; size: NA; D: TRBD1; V: TRBV18; J: TRBJ1-2; DNA: TGTGCCAGCTCACCTTACGGGACAGGGATAGGAGAAGGCTACACCTTC; CDR3: CASSPYGTGIGEGYTF
length: 13; size: NA; D: NA; V: TRBV6-5; J: TRBJ2-2; DNA: TGTGCCAGCAGTTTTCAGGGGGGCGGAGAGCTGTTTTTT; CDR3: CASSFQGGGELFF
length: 11; size: NA; D: NA; V: TRBV19; J: TRBJ1-1; DNA: TGCGCCACGAACGGCAACACTGAAGCTTTCTTT; CDR3: CATNGNTEAFF
length: 16; size: NA; D: TRBD1; V: TRBV6-5; J: TRBJ1-2; DNA: TGTGCCAGCAGTTACTTAAGACAGGGGAGTCGGTATGGCTACACCTTC; CDR3: CASSYLRQGSRYGYTF
length: 16; size: NA; D: TRBD2; V: TRBV30; J: TRBJ2-5; DNA: TGTGCCTGGACCCCCTCGGGGGGAGGGGTCCAAGAGACCCAGTACTTC; CDR3: CAWTPSGGGVQETQYF
length: 13; size: once; D: TRBD2; V: TRBV10-1; J: TRBJ2-3; DNA: TGCGCCAGCAGTGCTGCGGGAGGGGATACGCAGTATTTT; CDR3: CASSAAGGDTQYF
length: 16; size: NA; D: NA; V: TRBV5-8; J: TRBJ1-5; DNA: TGTGCCAGCAGCTTGTCTCCGGCTTATAGCAATCAGCCCCAGCATTTT; CDR3: CASSLSPAYSNQPQHF
length: 13; size: NA; D: NA; V: TRBV28; J: TRBJ1-4; DNA: TGTGCCAGCAGTGCCCAGGGTCTTGAAAAACTGTTTTTT; CDR3: CASSAQGLEKLFF
length: 14; size: once; D: NA; V: TRBV7-8; J: TRBJ1-6; DNA: TGTGCCAGCAGCTTCGACACAAGTAATTCACCCCTCCACTTT; CDR3: CASSFDTSNSPLHF
length: 15; size: NA; D: NA; V: TRBV7-9; J: TRBJ1-5; DNA: TGTGCCAGCAGCTTAGCCACACATAGCAATCAGCCCCAGCATTTT; CDR3: CASSLATHSNQPQHF
length: 14; size: once; D: TRBD2; V: TRBV15; J: TRBJ2-3; DNA: TGTGCCACCAGCGTCTTAGCGGGGCAAGATACGCAGTATTTT; CDR3: CATSVLAGQDTQYF
length: 14; size: NA; D: TRBD1; V: TRBV19; J: TRBJ1-2; DNA: TGTGCCAGTAGTACACAGGGGTCGGACTATGGCTACACCTTC; CDR3: CASSTQGSDYGYTF
length: 13; size: few; D: NA; V: TRBV19; J: TRBJ2-2; DNA: TGTGCCAGTAGTAAGGCTAGAACCGGGGAGCTGTTTTTT; CDR3: CASSKARTGELFF
length: 16; size: NA; D: NA; V: TRBV3-1/TRBV3-2; J: TRBJ2-3; DNA: TGTGCCAGCAGCCAAGGCGGGGCGGCTAGCACAGATACGCAGTATTTT; CDR3: CASSQGGAASTDTQYF
length: 17; size: NA; D: TRBD1; V: TRBV19; J: TRBJ1-2; DNA: TGTGCCAGTAGTTTAAGGACAGGGAGCTTCTCATCTGGGGGCTACACCTTC; CDR3: CASSLRTGSFSSGGYTF
length: 15; size: NA; D: TRBD1; V: TRBV19; J: TRBJ1-6; DNA: TGTGCCAGTAGTGGTGGCCAGGGGGCTCATTCACCCCTCCACTTT; CDR3: CASSGGQGAHSPLHF
length: 13; size: NA; D: NA; V: TRBV15; J: TRBJ2-7; DNA: TGTGCCACCAGCAGAGATGTTGAAGGGGAGCAGTACTTC; CDR3: CATSRDVEGEQYF
length: 14; size: few; D: TRBD1; V: TRBV28; J: TRBJ1-5; DNA: TGTGCCAGCAGTCCGACAGGGAGCAATCAGCCCCAGCATTTT; CDR3: CASSPTGSNQPQHF
length: 15; size: once; D: TRBD1; V: TRBV5-1; J: TRBJ1-4; DNA: TGCGCCAGCAGCTTGGGACAGGGCCGGAATGAAAAACTGTTTTTT; CDR3: CASSLGQGRNEKLFF
length: 13; size: NA; D: NA; V: TRBV6-5; J: TRBJ2-3; DNA: TGTGCCAGTTGGCGGGGATACACAGATACGCAGTATTTT; CDR3: CASWRGYTDTQYF
length: 14; size: NA; D: NA; V: TRBV2; J: TRBJ1-1; DNA: TGTGCCAGCATCGACCCGGCCCTTGGGGCTGAAGCTTTCTTT; CDR3: CASIDPALGAEAFF
length: 13; size: few; D: NA; V: TRBV18; J: TRBJ1-6; DNA: TGTGCCAGCTCACCAAACAGGGATTCACCCCTCCACTTT; CDR3: CASSPNRDSPLHF
length: 16; size: NA; D: TRBD1; V: TRBV15; J: TRBJ1-3; DNA: TGTGCCACCAGCAGGGGAGACAGGGGGCCGGAGGACACCATATATTTT; CDR3: CATSRGDRGPEDTIYF
length: 11; size: NA; D: TRBD1; V: TRBV29-1; J: TRBJ1-1; DNA: TGCAGCGTTGATGGACAGGGTGGAGCTTTCTTT; CDR3: CSVDGQGGAFF
length: 16; size: NA; D: NA; V: TRBV6-1; J: TRBJ2-5; DNA: TGTGCCAGCAGTGAAGGGGGCAGGGGGGACCAAGAGACCCAGTACTTC; CDR3: CASSEGGRGDQETQYF
length: 15; size: NA; D: NA; V: TRBV28; J: TRBJ1-5; DNA: TGTGCCAGCAGTTTAATGGGGGGAGACAATCAGCCCCAGCATTTT; CDR3: CASSLMGGDNQPQHF
length: 13; size: NA; D: TRBD1; V: TRBV9; J: TRBJ1-1; DNA: TGTGCCAGCAGCGAAGGGACAGTTACTGAAGCTTTCTTT; CDR3: CASSEGTVTEAFF
length: 16; size: NA; D: TRBD1; V: TRBV2; J: TRBJ1-1; DNA: TGTGCCAGCAGTGAAGGACAGGGGGGGATGAACACTGAAGCTTTCTTT; CDR3: CASSEGQGGMNTEAFF
length: 15; size: NA; D: NA; V: TRBV19; J: TRBJ1-2; DNA: TGTGCCAGTAGTCCAGGACAGCGGGGGTTTGTTGGCTACACCTTC; CDR3: CASSPGQRGFVGYTF
length: 16; size: NA; D: TRBD2; V: TRBV7-8; J: TRBJ2-1; DNA: TGTGCCAGCAGCCTGACCGGGACTAGCGGGTACAATGAGCAGTTCTTC; CDR3: CASSLTGTSGYNEQFF
length: 12; size: NA; D: NA; V: TRBV29-1; J: TRBJ2-7; DNA: TGCAGCGTTACCGGACCTTCCTACGAGCAGTACTTC; CDR3: CSVTGPSYEQYF
length: 17; size: NA; D: TRBD2; V: TRBV13; J: TRBJ2-7; DNA: TGTGCCAGCAGCTTATTTCCTAGCGGGGGGTCGAGCTACGAGCAGTACTTC; CDR3: CASSLFPSGGSSYEQYF
length: 14; size: NA; D: NA; V: TRBV4-1; J: TRBJ2-7; DNA: TGCGCCAGCAGCCAAGGCGCGCACGGCTACGAGCAGTACTTC; CDR3: CASSQGAHGYEQYF
length: 12; size: NA; D: NA; V: TRBV7-2; J: TRBJ2-4; DNA: TGTGCCAGCAGTAAGCAGGGGAACATTCAGTACTTC; CDR3: CASSKQGNIQYF
length: 13; size: NA; D: NA; V: TRBV21-1; J: TRBJ1-5; DNA: TGTTCGAGGGGGGGGGCCCCTTTACAGCCCCAGCATTTT; CDR3: CSRGGAPLQPQHF
length: 15; size: NA; D: NA; V: TRBV6-5; J: TRBJ1-1; DNA: TGTGCCAGCAGTTCAAAGGGGTCCTGGAACACTGAAGCTTTCTTT; CDR3: CASSSKGSWNTEAFF
length: 13; size: NA; D: TRBD1; V: TRBV30; J: TRBJ1-1; DNA: TGTGCCTGGAGTCAGGGGGGCTATACTGAAGCTTTCTTT; CDR3: CAWSQGGYTEAFF
length: 19; size: NA; D: NA; V: TRBV7-7; J: TRBJ1-5; DNA: TGTGCTAGCAGCCTCCCGGGGGAGCGGGAGACACAGGGCACTCAGCCCCAGCATTTT; CDR3: CASSLPGERETQGTQPQHF
length: 15; size: NA; D: TRBD2; V: TRBV11-1; J: TRBJ2-1; DNA: TGTGCCAGCAGCTTAGGGGGGGGCTCCTACAATGAGCAGTTCTTC; CDR3: CASSLGGGSYNEQFF